The sequence of this T cell receptor beta chain was determined in a study of shared clonotypes between healthy human individuals. This CDR3 has 12 amino acids. The V gene's germline CDR1 is MNHEY and CDR2 SVGAGI. V lost 7 bases to trimming and J lost 13 bases, with 16 bases between them. Among the donors, all were Caucasian adults who lived in Nashville, Tennessee. Some clones are missing from TCRdb's copy, which holds only in-frame ones; the method was immunoSEQ multiplex PCR. Here the sample spans about 600,000 clones, more than 95% being singletons. The sequenced sample consisted of naive CD4+ T cells sorted from blood. Subset indicated: CD45RA+ positively selected. This receptor was identified in a woman under 40 in good health. This sequence joins TRBV6-5 and TRBJ1-4; a possible D gene is TRBD1 (6 bases). CDR3 sequence: CASTQDRRRLFF. For the CDR3, the DNA is TGTGCCAGCACCCAAGACAGGAGGAGACTGTTTTTT.